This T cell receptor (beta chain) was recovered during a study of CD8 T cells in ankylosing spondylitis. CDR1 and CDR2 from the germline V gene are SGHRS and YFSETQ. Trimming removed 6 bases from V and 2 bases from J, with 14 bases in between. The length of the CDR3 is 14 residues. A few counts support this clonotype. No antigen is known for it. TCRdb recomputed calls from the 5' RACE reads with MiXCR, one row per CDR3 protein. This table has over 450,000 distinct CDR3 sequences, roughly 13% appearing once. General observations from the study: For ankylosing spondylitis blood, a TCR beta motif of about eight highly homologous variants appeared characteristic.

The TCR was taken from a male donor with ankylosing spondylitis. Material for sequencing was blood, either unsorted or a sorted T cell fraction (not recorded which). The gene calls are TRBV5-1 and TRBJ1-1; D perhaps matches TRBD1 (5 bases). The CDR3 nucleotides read TGCGCCAGCACCGCGGGACGTATCAACACTGAAGCTTTCTTT. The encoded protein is CASTAGRINTEAFF.